Presented here are 9 T cell receptor beta chains from one specimen sequenced in a study of T cells after yellow fever vaccination. One entry per CDR3 protein results from TCRdb running MiXCR on the 5' RACE reads. This table holds about 160,000 distinct CDR3 sequences, roughly a tenth found once. Sample: CD8+ T cells sorted from PBMCs, taken 45 days after the yellow fever booster vaccination. The origin of the receptors is a man between 18 and 29 years old who received the YFV17D yellow fever vaccine.

The chain has TRBV12-3 or TRBV12-4 and TRBJ1-2; 7 bases line up with TRBD1. CDR3 length equals 13 residues. V shed 2 bases, J shed 6 bases, and the junction held 3 bases outside the gene matches. The CDR3 DNA is TGTGCCAGCAGTTTAACAACAGGGGATGGCTACACCTTC. Its protein product is CASSLTTGDGYTF.

This clonotype was detected a few times. This chain links TRBV7-9 with TRBJ2-7; 7 nucleotides line up with TRBD1. Germline V gives CDR1 SEHNR, CDR2 FQNEAQ (reference sequence). The CDR3 is made up of 14 amino acids. Trimming cost V 9 bases and J 1 base; bases outside gene matches: 9. In nucleotides, the CDR3 is TGTGCCAGTCTCCCGGACAGGACTTCCTACGAGCAGTACTTC. Translating gives CASLPDRTSYEQYF.

V usage is TRBV11-2 and J usage is TRBJ2-5; D gene ambiguous. V was clipped by 1 base and J by 5 bases, with 20 bases between them. Germline V gene lookup returns CDR1 SGHAT and CDR2 FQNNGV. This CDR3 has 17 residues. CDR3 coding DNA: TGTGCCAGCAGCTTAGGTCCTGGGGTCTCCACGTCGGAGACCCAGTACTTC. Residues: CASSLGPGVSTSETQYF.

J is TRBJ2-7 and V is TRBV5-4; 7 bases line up with TRBD1. The CDR3 runs 16 residues. Per the germline V gene, CDR1 is SGHNT and CDR2 is YYREEE (reference sequence). The junction had 6 bases not matched to a gene; V was cut back by 0 bases and J by 0 bases. In nucleotides, the CDR3 is TGTGCCAGCAGCTTGGACGGGACAGTGAGCTCCTACGAGCAGTACTTC. Amino acid sequence: CASSLDGTVSSYEQYF.

The rearrangement uses TRBV13 and TRBJ2-3; perhaps TRBD2 as D (6 bases). The germline V gene encodes CDR1 PRHDT and CDR2 FYEKMQ (reference sequence). V was trimmed by 5 bases and J by 6 bases, leaving 12 bases between them. There are 13 residues in the CDR3. The CDR3, as DNA: TGTGCCAGCAGCCCCGGGACTGTTGATACGCAGTATTTT. This gives the protein CASSPGTVDTQYF.

This clonotype was seen ten or more times. V is TRBV7-2 and J is TRBJ2-3; TRBD2 aligns across 8 bases. This CDR3 has 19 amino acids. J was trimmed by 1 base and V by 1 base; bases with no gene match: 13. In germline, CDR1 is SGHTA, CDR2 FQGNSA. CDR3 sequence: CASSLGPGGGMSGTDTQYF. The CDR3, as DNA: TGTGCCAGCAGCTTAGGCCCCGGCGGGGGGATGTCTGGCACAGATACGCAGTATTTT. Full variable domain (outside the CDR3, taken from reference TRBV7-2 and TRBJ2-3): GAGVSQSPSNKVTEKGKDVELRCDPISGHTALYWYRQSLGQGLEFLIYFQGNSAPDKSGLPSDRFSAERTGGSVSTLTIQRTQQEDSAVYLCASSLGPGGGMSGTDTQYFGPGTRLTVL.

This clonotype was picked up many times. The rearrangement links TRBV12-3 or TRBV12-4 to TRBJ2-3; D call uncertain. The ends were cut back, 5 bases at V and 6 bases at J, with 6 bases in the middle. The CDR3 is made up of 11 amino acids. CDR3 residues: CASSHGDTQYF. The CDR3 region has the DNA TGTGCCAGCAGTCACGGGGATACGCAGTATTTT.

V gene TRBV27 combines with J gene TRBJ1-5, with TRBD1 as a possible D gene (6 bases). From germline, CDR1 is MNHEY and CDR2 SMNVEV (reference sequence). This CDR3 comprises 13 residues. V was shortened by 4 bases and J by 3 bases, with 7 bases between the two germline ends. The CDR3 nucleotides read TGTGCCAGCAGTTCGGGGGCCAATCAGCCCCAGCATTTT. Translating it yields CASSSGANQPQHF.

This chain uses TRBV6-6 with TRBJ1-5; no definite D call. The CDR3 is made up of 13 amino acids. Germline CDR1 MNHNY, CDR2 SVGAGI (reference sequence). V was clipped by 7 bases and J by 11 bases, with 18 bases between them. The CDR3 sequence is CASNRADGETQHF. The DNA for the CDR3 is TGTGCCAGCAACCGAGCGGACGGAGAGACCCAGCATTTT.